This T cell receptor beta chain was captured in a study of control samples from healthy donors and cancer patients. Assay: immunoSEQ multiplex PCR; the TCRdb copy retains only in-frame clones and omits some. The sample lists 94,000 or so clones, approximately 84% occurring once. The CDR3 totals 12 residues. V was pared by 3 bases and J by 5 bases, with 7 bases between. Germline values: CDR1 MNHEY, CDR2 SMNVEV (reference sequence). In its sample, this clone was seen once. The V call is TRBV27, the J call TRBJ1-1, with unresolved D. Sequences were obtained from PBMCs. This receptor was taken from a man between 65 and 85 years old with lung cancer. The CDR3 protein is CASSFRGTEAFF. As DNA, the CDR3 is TGTGCCAGCAGTTTCCGGGGAACTGAAGCTTTCTTT.